The TCR beta chain described here comes from a study of metastatic and nonmetastatic thyroid tumors. For the study at large: Repertoires from blood and tumor or nodule tissue of malignant and benign thyroid patients were compared.

V was clipped by 5 bases and J by 1 base, with 9 bases between them. Germline CDR1 is MNHEY and CDR2 is SVGEGT. The CDR3 sequence is 15 residues long. Original handling: The distant-metastasis classifier for papillary thyroid cancer was built from CDR3 differences across clinicopathological groups. TCRdb re-clonotyped the PCR reads via MiXCR. TCRdb, not the authors, supplied the V and J calls. Altogether more than 20,000 clones are present, 13% being singletons, with the ten largest covering under 5%. None of the patients had undergone any treatment ahead of thyroid surgery. Findings and limits, study-wide: Compared with benign nodules, malignant thyroid tumors were reported to have significantly higher TCR beta diversity in both blood and tumor.

This clone was observed at least ten times. Its antigen remains unidentified. The sample taken for sequencing was blood. The source is a female donor with papillary thyroid cancer or a benign thyroid nodule (not recorded which). Some clones in this sample may be carry-over from other donors' samples. The rearrangement links TRBV6-2 or TRBV6-3 to TRBJ2-6; D possibly corresponds to TRBD1 (5 bases). This CDR3 reads CASSGQGSGANVLTF. The CDR3 DNA is TGTGCCAGCAGTGGTCAGGGATCTGGGGCCAACGTCCTGACTTTC.